The rows below give T cell receptor beta chains drawn from one sample of a study of OX40 agonist ivuxolimab in advanced cancers. TCRdb keeps only in-frame clones here, not all; method: immunoSEQ multiplex PCR. The data contain over 50,000 clones, 65% to 85% of them singletons. The sample was CD4+ or CD8+ T cells sorted from blood, taken in a trial of the OX40 agonist ivuxolimab. The origin of the receptors is an adult with an advanced solid tumor such as melanoma, head and neck, liver or kidney cancer. CDR3s include the opening cysteine and the closing phenylalanine or tryptophan.

TRBV2	TRBJ1-6	CASSESGIGNSPLHF
TRBV5-1	TRBJ2-3	CASKLAGADTQYF
TRBV5-6	TRBJ2-5	CASSLSGLPPETQYF
TRBV6-1	TRBJ1-1	CASRGAEAFF
TRBV7-2	TRBJ1-2	CASSQENYGYTF
TRBV6-5	TRBJ2-7	CASSGIGAEQYF
TRBV7-2	TRBJ1-2	CASSLGLYGYTF
TRBV30	TRBJ1-4	CAWYGQGEKLFF
TRBV5-1	TRBJ1-2	CASSLPGTEGGYTF
TRBV5-8	TRBJ2-5	CASSFGAQETQYF
TRBV10-1	TRBJ2-3	CASQRGNTSTDTQYF
TRBV27	TRBJ1-4	CANRSLQGGYGEKLFF